This passage covers 4 T cell receptor beta chains from one sample sequenced in a study of prognosis after radiotherapy for stage I lung cancer. Two-round multiplex PCR on genomic DNA was the method by which TCR beta CDR3 was amplified. First-round PCR, the initial amplification, used primers specific to each TRBV and TRBJ gene. TCRdb analysed the multiplex PCR reads with MiXCR anew, one entry per CDR3 protein. Of some 27,000 distinct CDR3 sequences in the sample, around 38% were seen once. The input for sequencing was PBMCs, taken before or after stereotactic body radiation therapy (not recorded which). The receptor source for this set is a donor aged 50 or older with non-small cell lung cancer.

This clonotype came up once. DNA for the CDR3: TGTGCCAGCAGCTTAGGGACGCAAGAGACCCAGTACTTC. Translated, it gives CASSLGTQETQYF. The chain joins TRBV11-2 to TRBJ2-5; D not certain. Germline assignment: CDR1 SGHAT and CDR2 FQNNGV. V shed 1 base and J shed 2 bases, with 5 bases lying between them. This CDR3 is 13 amino acids long.

The rearrangement links TRBV27 to TRBJ2-2; 8 positions match TRBD2. V was pared by 6 bases and J by 2 bases, with 11 bases of the junction left unmatched. This CDR3 has 17 amino acids. Germline V gene data show CDR1 as MNHEY and CDR2 as SMNVEV (reference sequence). Here the CDR3 DNA reads TGTGCCAGCAGCCCAAACATCGCGGGGGGAAACACCGGGGAGCTGTTTTTT. This translates into CASSPNIAGGNTGELFF.

This clonotype was counted at least ten times. Relative to the germline gene, one junction end is altered; a read error may explain this. V and J are TRBV12-3 or TRBV12-4 and TRBJ2-3; 9 nucleotides agree with TRBD2. The CDR3 is made up of 14 amino acids. CDR3 region: CASSLAGPTDTQYF. CDR3 in DNA: TGTGCCAGCAGTCTAGCGGGACCCACAGATACGCAGTATTTT.

V usage is TRBV20-1 and J usage is TRBJ2-7; weak D call: TRBD2 (5 bases). Germline V gene lookup returns CDR1 DFQATT and CDR2 SNEGSKA (reference sequence). Trimming left V 5 bases short and J 1 base short, with 12 bases between. This CDR3 comprises 13 residues. The CDR3: CSAYSGISYEQYF. The CDR3 nucleotides are TGCAGTGCTTATTCCGGGATTTCCTACGAGCAGTACTTC.